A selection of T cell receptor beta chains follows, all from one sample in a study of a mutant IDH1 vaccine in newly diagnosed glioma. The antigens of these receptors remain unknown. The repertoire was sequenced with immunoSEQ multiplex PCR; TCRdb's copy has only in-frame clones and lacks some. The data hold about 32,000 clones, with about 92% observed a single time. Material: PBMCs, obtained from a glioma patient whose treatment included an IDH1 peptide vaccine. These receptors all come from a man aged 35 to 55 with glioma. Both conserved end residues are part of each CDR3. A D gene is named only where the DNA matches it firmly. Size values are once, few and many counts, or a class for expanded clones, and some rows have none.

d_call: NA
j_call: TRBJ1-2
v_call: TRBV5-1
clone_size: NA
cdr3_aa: CASSLAQGVYGYTF
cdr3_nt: TGCGCCAGCAGCTTGGCGCAGGGAGTCTATGGCTACACCTTC

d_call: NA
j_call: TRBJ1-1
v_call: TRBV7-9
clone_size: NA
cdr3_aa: CASSLSEEAFF
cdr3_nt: TGTGCCAGCAGCTTAAGTGAGGAAGCTTTCTTT

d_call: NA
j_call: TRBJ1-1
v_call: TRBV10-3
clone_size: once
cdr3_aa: CAISDAPGREWAFF
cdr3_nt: TGTGCCATCAGCGACGCTCCGGGACGGGAGTGGGCTTTCTTT

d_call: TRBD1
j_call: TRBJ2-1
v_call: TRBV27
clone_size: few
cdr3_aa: CASRGTGFSYNEQFF
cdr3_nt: TGTGCCAGCAGGGGGACAGGATTCTCCTACAATGAGCAGTTCTTC

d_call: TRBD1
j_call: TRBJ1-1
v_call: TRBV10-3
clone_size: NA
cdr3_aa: CAIRDRVDGTEAFF
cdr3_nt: TGTGCCATCAGGGACAGGGTGGACGGCACTGAAGCTTTCTTT

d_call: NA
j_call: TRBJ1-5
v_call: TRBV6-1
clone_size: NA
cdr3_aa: CASSLQVDQPQHF
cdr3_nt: TGTGCCAGCAGTCTACAGGTAGACCAGCCCCAGCATTTT

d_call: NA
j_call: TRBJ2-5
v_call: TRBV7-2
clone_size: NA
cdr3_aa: CASSLRGGTETQYF
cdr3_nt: TGTGCCAGCAGCTTACGAGGCGGGACTGAGACCCAGTACTTC

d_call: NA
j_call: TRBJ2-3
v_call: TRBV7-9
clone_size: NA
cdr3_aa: CASTTEGGGSTDTQYF
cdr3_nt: TGTGCCAGCACCACAGAAGGGGGAGGTAGCACAGATACGCAGTATTTT

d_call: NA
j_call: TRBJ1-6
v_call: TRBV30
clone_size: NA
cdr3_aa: CAWRELNNSPLHF
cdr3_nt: TGTGCCTGGAGAGAGCTCAATAATTCACCCCTCCACTTT

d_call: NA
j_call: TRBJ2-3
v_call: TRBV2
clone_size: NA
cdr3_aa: CASSPYPTLQWGDTQYF
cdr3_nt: TGTGCCAGCAGCCCCTACCCCACCCTCCAGTGGGGGGATACGCAGTATTTT

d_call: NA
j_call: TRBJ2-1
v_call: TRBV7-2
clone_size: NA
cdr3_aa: CASSLVGTSYNEQFF
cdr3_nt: TGTGCCAGCAGCTTAGTTGGGACATCCTACAATGAGCAGTTCTTC